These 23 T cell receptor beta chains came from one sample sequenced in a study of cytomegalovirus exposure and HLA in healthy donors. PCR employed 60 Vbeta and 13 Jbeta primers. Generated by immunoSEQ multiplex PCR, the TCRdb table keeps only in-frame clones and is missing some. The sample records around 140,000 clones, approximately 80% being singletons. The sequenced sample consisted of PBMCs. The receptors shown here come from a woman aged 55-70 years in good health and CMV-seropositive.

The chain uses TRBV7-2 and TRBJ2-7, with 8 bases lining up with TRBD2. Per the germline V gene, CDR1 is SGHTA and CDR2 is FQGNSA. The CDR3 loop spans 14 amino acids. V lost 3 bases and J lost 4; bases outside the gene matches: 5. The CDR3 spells CASSLTLADYEQYF. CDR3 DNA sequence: TGTGCCAGCAGCTTGACACTAGCGGATTACGAGCAGTACTTC.

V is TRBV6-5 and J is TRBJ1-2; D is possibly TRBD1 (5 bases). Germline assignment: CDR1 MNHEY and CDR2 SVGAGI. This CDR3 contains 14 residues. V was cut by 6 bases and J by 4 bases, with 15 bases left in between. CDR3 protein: CASRQIGDFYGYTF. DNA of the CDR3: TGTGCCAGCAGACAAATTGGGGACTTCTATGGCTACACCTTC.

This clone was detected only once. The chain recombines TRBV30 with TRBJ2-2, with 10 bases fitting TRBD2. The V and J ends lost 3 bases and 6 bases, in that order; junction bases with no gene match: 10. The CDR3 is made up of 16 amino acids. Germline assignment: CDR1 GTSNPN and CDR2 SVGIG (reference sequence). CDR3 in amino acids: CAWRGGAGGLSGELFF. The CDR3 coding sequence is TGTGCCTGGAGGGGGGGAGCGGGAGGGTTGTCCGGGGAGCTGTTTTTT.

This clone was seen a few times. CDR3 sequence reads: CASTPNTEAFF. The CDR3 DNA reads as TGTGCCAGCACTCCTAACACTGAAGCTTTCTTT. The genes are TRBV2 and TRBJ1-1; D gene uncertain. Germline values: CDR1 SNHLY, CDR2 FYNNEI. CDR3 size: 11 residues. Trimming cost V 7 bases and J 2 bases, with 5 bases left between them.

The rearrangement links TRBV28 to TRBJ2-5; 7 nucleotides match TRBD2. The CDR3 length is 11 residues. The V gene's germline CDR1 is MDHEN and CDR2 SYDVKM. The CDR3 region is CAHGGGMTQYF. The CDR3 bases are TGTGCTCACGGCGGGGGTATGACCCAGTACTTC. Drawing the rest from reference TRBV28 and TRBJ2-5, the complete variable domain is DVKVTQSSRYLVKRTGEKVFLECVQDMDHENMFWYRQDPGLGLRLIYFSYDVKMKEKGDIPEGYSVSREKKERFSLILESASTNQTSMYLCAHGGGMTQYFGPGTRLLVL.

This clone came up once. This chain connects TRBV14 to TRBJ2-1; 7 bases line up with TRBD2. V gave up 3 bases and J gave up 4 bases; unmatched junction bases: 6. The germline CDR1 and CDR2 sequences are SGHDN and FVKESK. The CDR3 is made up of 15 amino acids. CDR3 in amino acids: CASSQRVSGYNEQFF. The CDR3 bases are TGTGCCAGCAGCCAGCGGGTTAGCGGGTACAATGAGCAGTTCTTC.

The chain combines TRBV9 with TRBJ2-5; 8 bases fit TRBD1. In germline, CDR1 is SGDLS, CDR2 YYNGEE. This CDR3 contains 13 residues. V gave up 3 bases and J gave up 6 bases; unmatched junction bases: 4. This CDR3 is CASSGTGLQTQYF. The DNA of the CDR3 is TGTGCCAGCAGCGGGACAGGGTTGCAGACCCAGTACTTC.

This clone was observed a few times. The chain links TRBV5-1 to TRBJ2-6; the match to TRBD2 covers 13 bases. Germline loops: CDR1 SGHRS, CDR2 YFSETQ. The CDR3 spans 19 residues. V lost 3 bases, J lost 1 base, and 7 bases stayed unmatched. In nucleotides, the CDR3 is TGCGCCAGCAGCTCGGAAGGGACTAGCGGGACATCTGGGGCCAACGTCCTGACTTTC. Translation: CASSSEGTSGTSGANVLTF.

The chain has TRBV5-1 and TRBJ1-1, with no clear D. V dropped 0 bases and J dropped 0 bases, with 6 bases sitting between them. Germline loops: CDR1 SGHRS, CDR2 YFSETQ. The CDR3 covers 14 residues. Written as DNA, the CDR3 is TGCGCCAGCAGCTTGGACAATCTGAACACTGAAGCTTTCTTT. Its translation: CASSLDNLNTEAFF.

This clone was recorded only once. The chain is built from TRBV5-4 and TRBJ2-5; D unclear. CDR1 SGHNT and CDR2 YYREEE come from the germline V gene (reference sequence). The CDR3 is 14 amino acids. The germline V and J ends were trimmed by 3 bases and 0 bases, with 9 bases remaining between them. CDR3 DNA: TGTGCCAGCAGCTCAGAGGCCTACCAAGAGACCCAGTACTTC. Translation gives CASSSEAYQETQYF.

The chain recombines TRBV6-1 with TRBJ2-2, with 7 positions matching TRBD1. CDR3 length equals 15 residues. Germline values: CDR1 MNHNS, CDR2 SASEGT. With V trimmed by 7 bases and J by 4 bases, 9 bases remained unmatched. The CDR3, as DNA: TGTGCCAGCACCGGACAGGTTGGCCCCACCGGGGAGCTGTTTTTT. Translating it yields CASTGQVGPTGELFF.

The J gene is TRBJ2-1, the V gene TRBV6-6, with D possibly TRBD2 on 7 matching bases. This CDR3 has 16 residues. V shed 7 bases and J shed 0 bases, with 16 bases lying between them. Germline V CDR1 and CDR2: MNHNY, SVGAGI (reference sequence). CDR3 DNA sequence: TGTGCCAGCACCAGGGTAGGGGGGGCCTCCTACAATGAGCAGTTCTTC. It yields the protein CASTRVGGASYNEQFF.

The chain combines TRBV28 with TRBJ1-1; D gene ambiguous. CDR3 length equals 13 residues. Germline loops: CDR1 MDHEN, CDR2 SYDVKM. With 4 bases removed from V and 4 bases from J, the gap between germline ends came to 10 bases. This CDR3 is CASSSPSLTEAFF. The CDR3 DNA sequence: TGTGCCAGCAGTTCCCCTTCTCTCACTGAAGCTTTCTTT.

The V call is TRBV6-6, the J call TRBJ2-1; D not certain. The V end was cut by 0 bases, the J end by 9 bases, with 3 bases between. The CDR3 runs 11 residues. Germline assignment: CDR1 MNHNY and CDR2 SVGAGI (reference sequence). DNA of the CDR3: TGTGCCAGCAGTTACTCGGCTGAGCAGTTCTTC. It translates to CASSYSAEQFF.

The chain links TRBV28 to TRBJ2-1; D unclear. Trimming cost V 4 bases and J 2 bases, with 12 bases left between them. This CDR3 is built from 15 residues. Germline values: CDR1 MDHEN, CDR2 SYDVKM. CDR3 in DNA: TGTGCCAGCAGTTCCCCCACTACCCCCTACAATGAGCAGTTCTTC. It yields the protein CASSSPTTPYNEQFF.

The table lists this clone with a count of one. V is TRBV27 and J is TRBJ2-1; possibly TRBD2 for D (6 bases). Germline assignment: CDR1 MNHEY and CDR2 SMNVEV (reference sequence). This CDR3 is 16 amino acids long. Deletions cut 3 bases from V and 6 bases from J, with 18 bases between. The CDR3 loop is CASSFYGSGWGNEQFF. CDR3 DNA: TGTGCCAGCAGTTTTTACGGGAGTGGGTGGGGCAATGAGCAGTTCTTC.

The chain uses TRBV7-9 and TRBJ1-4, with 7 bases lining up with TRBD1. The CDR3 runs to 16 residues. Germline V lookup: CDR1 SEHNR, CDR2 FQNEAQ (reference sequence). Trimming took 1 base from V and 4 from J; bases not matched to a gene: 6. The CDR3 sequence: CASSLGTGAVNEKLFF. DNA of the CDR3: TGTGCCAGCAGCTTAGGGACAGGAGCTGTTAATGAAAAACTGTTTTTT.

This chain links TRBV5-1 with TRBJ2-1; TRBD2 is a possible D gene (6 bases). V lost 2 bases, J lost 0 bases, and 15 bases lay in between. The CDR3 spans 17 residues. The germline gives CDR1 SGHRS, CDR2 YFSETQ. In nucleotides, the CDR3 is TGCGCCAGCAGCTTTGGGTTAGCGGCCCTCTCCTACAATGAGCAGTTCTTC. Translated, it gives CASSFGLAALSYNEQFF.

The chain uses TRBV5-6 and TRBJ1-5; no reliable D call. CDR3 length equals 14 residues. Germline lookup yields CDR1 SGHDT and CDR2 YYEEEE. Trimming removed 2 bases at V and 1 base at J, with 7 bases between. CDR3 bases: TGTGCCAGCAGCTTCGGGTTGAGCAATCAGCCCCAGCATTTT. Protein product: CASSFGLSNQPQHF.

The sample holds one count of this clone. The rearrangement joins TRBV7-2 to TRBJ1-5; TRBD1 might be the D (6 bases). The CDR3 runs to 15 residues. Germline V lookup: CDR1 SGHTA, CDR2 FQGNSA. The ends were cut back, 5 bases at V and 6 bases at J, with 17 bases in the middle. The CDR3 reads CASSILQGTGQPQHF. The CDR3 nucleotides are TGTGCCAGCAGCATACTTCAGGGGACGGGTCAGCCCCAGCATTTT. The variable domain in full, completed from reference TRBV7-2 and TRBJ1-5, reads GAGVSQSPSNKVTEKGKDVELRCDPISGHTALYWYRQSLGQGLEFLIYFQGNSAPDKSGLPSDRFSAERTGGSVSTLTIQRTQQEDSAVYLCASSILQGTGQPQHFGDGTRLSIL.

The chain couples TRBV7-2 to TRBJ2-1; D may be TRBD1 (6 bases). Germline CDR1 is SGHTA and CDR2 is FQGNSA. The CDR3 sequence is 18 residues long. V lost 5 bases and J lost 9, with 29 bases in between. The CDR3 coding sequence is TGTGCCAGCAGCCCCCCGAGGGGGAAAGGGGCCTCCGTGAGTGAGCAGTTCTTC. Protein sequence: CASSPPRGKGASVSEQFF.

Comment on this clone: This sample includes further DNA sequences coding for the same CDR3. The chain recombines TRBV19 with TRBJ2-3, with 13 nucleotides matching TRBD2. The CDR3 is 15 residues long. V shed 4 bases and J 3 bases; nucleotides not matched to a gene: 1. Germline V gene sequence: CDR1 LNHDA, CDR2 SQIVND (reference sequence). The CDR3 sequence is CASSTGLAGTDTQYF. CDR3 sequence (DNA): TGTGCCAGTAGTACGGGACTAGCGGGAACAGATACGCAGTATTTT.

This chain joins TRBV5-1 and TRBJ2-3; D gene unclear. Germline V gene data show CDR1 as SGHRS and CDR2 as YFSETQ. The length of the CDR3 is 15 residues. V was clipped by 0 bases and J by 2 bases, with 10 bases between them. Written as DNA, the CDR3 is TGCGCCAGCAGCTTGGTTCCCGAGGACACAGATACGCAGTATTTT. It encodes CASSLVPEDTDTQYF.